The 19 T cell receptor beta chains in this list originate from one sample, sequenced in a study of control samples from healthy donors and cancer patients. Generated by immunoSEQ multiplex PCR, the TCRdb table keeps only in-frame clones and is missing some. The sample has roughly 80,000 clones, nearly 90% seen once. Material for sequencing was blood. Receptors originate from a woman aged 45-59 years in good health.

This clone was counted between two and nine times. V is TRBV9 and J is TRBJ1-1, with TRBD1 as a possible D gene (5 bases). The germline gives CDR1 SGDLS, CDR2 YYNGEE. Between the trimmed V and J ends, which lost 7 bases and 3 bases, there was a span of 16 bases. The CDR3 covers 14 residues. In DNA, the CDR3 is TGTGCCAGCTCGAGAGGGGATGCAGACACTGAAGCTTTCTTT. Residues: CASSRGDADTEAFF.

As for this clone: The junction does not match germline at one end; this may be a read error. In DNA form, the CDR3 reads TGTGCCAGCAGTGAACTCCACAGGCTTCCCTGGTGGCACTTC. It translates to CASSELHRLPWWHF. The chain is built from TRBV25-1 and TRBJ2-7, with TRBD1 as a possible D gene (5 bases). CDR3 length: 14 residues. Germline V lookup: CDR1 MGHDK, CDR2 SYGVNS.

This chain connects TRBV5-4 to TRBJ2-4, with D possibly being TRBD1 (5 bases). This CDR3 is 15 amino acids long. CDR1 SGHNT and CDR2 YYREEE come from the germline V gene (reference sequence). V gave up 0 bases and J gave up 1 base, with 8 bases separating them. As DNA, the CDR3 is TGTGCCAGCAGCTTGGACAGGAATGCCAAAAACATTCAGTACTTC. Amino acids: CASSLDRNAKNIQYF.

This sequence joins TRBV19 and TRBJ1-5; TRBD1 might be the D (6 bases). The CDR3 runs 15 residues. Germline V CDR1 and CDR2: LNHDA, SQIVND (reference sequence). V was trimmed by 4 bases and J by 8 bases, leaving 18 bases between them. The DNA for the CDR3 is TGTGCCAGTAGTAAGGGGGGGCCACAAAATAAGCCCCAGCATTTT. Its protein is CASSKGGPQNKPQHF.

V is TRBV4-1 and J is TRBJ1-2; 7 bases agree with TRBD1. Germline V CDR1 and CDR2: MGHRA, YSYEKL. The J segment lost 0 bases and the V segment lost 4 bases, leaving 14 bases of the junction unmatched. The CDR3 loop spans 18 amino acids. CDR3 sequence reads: CASSRQTGAGTANYGYTF. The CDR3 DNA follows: TGCGCCAGCAGCCGCCAAACCGGGGCAGGGACAGCTAACTATGGCTACACCTTC.

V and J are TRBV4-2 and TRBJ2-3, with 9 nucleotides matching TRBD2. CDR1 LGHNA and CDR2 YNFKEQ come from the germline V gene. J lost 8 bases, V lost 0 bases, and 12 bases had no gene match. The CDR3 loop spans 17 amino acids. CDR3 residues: CASSQESGGGGRSTQYF. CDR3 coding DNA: TGTGCCAGCAGCCAAGAGAGTGGCGGGGGGGGTCGGAGTACGCAGTATTTT.

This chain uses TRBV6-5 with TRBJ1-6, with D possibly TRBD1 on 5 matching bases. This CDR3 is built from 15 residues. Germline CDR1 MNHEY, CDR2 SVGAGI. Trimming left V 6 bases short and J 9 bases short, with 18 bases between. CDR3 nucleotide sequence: TGTGCCAGCAGCCGCTACCAGGGTCGAGGTTCACCCCTCCACTTT. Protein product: CASSRYQGRGSPLHF.

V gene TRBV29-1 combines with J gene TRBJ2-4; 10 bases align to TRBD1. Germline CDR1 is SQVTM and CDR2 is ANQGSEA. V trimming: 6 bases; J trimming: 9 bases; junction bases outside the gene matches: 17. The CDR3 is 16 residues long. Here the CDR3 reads CSVGRGTGVGLSIQYF. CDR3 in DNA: TGCAGCGTGGGGAGAGGGACAGGGGTTGGACTGAGCATTCAGTACTTC. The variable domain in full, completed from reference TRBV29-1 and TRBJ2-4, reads SAVISQKPSRDICQRGTSLTIQCQVDSQVTMMFWYRQQPGQSLTLIATANQGSEATYESGFVIDKFPISRPNLTFSTLTVSNMSPEDSSIYLCSVGRGTGVGLSIQYFGAGTRLSVL.

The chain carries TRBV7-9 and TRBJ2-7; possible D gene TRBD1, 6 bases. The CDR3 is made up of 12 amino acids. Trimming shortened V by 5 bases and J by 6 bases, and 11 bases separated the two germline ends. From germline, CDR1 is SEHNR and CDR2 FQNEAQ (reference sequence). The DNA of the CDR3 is TGTGCCAGCAGCGCTACAGGGTCCGAGCAGTACTTC. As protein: CASSATGSEQYF.

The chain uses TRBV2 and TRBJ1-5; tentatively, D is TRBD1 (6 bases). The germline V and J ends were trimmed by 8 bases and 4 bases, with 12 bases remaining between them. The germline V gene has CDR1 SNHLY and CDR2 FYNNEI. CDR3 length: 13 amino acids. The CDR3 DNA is TGTGCCAGCGTTGGACAGATAAATCAGCCCCAGCATTTT. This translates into CASVGQINQPQHF.

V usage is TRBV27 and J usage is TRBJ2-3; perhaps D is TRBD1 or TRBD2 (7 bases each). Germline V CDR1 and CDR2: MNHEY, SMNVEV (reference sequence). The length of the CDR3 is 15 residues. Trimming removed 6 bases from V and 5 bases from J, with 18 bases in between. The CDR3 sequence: CASRFRGGAQDTQYF. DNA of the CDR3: TGTGCCAGCAGATTCAGGGGGGGGGCCCAAGATACGCAGTATTTT.

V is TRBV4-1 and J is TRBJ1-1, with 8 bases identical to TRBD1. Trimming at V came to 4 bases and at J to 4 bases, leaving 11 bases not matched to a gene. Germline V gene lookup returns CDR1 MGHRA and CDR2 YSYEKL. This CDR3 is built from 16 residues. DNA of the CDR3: TGCGCCAGCAGCCGACAGGACAGGGCAAGCGGCACTGAAGCTTTCTTT. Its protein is CASSRQDRASGTEAFF.

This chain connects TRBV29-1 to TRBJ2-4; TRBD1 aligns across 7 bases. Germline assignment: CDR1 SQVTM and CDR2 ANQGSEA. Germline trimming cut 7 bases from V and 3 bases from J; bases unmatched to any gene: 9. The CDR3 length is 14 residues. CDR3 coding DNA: TGCAGCGCACAGGGGAGTGGAGGCAAAAACATTCAGTACTTC. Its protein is CSAQGSGGKNIQYF.

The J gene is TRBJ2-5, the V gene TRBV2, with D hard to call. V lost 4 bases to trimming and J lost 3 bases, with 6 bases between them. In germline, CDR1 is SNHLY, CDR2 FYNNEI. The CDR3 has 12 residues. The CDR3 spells CASSVLKETQYF. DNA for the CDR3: TGTGCCAGCAGTGTCCTTAAAGAGACCCAGTACTTC.

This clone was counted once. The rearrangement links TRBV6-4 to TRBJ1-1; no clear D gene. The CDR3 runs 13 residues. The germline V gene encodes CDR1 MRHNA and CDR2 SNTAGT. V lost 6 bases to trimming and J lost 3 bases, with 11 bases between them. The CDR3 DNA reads TGTGCCAGCAGGGAAGGTCTGGACACTGAAGCTTTCTTT. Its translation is CASREGLDTEAFF.

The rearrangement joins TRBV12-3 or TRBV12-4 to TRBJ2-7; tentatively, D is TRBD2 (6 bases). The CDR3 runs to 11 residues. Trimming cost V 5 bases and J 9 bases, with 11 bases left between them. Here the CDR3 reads CASSITGVQYF. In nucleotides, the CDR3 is TGTGCCAGCAGTATCACGGGGGTGCAGTACTTC.

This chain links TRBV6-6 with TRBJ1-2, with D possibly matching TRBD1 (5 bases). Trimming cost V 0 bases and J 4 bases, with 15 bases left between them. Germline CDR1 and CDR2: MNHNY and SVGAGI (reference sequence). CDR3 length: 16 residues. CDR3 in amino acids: CASSYSTGPQGYGYTF. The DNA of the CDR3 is TGTGCCAGCAGTTACTCGACCGGCCCTCAGGGCTATGGCTACACCTTC.

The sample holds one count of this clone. The DNA for the CDR3 is TGCGCCAGCAGCTTGGCCGGGGACCCCTCCTATGGCTACACCTTC. Its protein is CASSLAGDPSYGYTF. The chain uses TRBV5-1 and TRBJ1-2; D is possibly TRBD1 (5 bases). CDR1 and CDR2 from the germline V gene are SGHRS and YFSETQ. The V end was cut by 0 bases, the J end by 4 bases, with 13 bases between. The CDR3 loop spans 15 amino acids.

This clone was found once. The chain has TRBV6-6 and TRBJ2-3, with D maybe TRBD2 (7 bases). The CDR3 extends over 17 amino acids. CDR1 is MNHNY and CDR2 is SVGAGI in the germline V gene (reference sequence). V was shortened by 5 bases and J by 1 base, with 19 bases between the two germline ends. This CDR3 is CASSLGPRGAGTDTQYF. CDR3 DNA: TGTGCCAGCAGTCTGGGACCCCGGGGGGCCGGCACAGATACGCAGTATTTT.